This T cell receptor (beta chain) was profiled in a study of early T cells in non-severe SARS-CoV-2 infection. About the research overall: Chains were not paired, and sequencing was done on bulk RNA from unsorted whole blood.

The germline V gene has CDR1 DFQATT and CDR2 SNEGSKA (reference sequence). V gave up 2 bases and J gave up 2 bases, with 16 bases separating them. The CDR3 has 15 residues. Via MiXCR, TCRdb re-called the 5' RACE reads, giving one row per CDR3 protein. The data hold tens of thousands of distinct CDR3 sequences, with less than 9.5% observed a single time. This clonotype has a count of ten or more. The sequencing input was whole blood. This TCR derives from an adult who was a healthcare worker with PCR-confirmed SARS-CoV-2 infection or an uninfected control (not recorded which). The chain uses TRBV20-1 and TRBJ2-7; possibly TRBD1 for D (5 bases). The CDR3 coding sequence is TGCAGTGCTAGACCCCCCGGTGTAGGGGCCTACGAGCAGTACTTC. The encoded protein is CSARPPGVGAYEQYF.